This section outlines one TCR beta chain sequence together with its context. This clone was found a few times. Its antigen is still unknown. No base quality values were provided; no much bigger clone lies one nucleotide off. Receptor libraries were prepared by PCR. Sequencing took place on an Illumina HiSeq 4000. The TCR beta-chain CDR3 region of each patient was profiled by high-throughput sequencing. As for how the authors treated the data: CDR3 differences across clinicopathological groups were used to build a classifier for discriminating distant-metastatic papillary thyroid cancer patients. The Shannon index was used to measure repertoire diversity, and the Morisita-Horn index was used to measure how similar tumor and blood repertoires were. TCRdb ran its own pipeline on the public reads, namely fastp trimming at Q25 and MiXCR clone calling, and kept in-frame beta chains. The V and J calls reflect TCRdb's pipeline rather than the authors' work. The sample has about 85,000 clones on record, 8% to 9.5% of them singletons. The ten top clones hold under 9% of the sample.

The CDR3 starts with the cysteine, ends with the phenylalanine, and has 15 residues. The only DNA kept is the CDR3, 45 bases in frame from the first base. The V and J ends are trimmed by 8 bases and 2 bases, leaving 17 bases between them. The germline V gene (reference sequence) yields LGHDT for CDR1 and YNNKEL for CDR2. The sample belongs to a study of metastatic and nonmetastatic thyroid tumors (dated by TCRdb to about 2020). Study-level background: The researchers compared repertoires between peripheral blood samples and tumor or nodule tissue samples from patients with malignant or benign thyroid disease. Paper-wide results and their limitations: In both blood and tumor samples, malignant tumors were reported to have significantly higher TCR beta diversity than benign nodules.

None of the patients had been given any treatment before thyroid surgery. The study retrospectively analysed patient clinical samples collected from about 2012 to 2019 using T-cell receptor beta sequencing. The receptor comes from a female donor with papillary thyroid cancer or a benign thyroid nodule (not recorded which). Some clones in this sample may be carry-over from other donors' samples. This chain joins TRBV3-1 to TRBJ2-3; TRBD2 is a possible D gene, resting on 7 matching bases. Sequencing was performed on blood. The bases are TGTGCCAGCTTTATGGGGGGGGGCCCCACAGATACGCAGTATTTT. Its amino acids are CASFMGGGPTDTQYF.